This entry lists 6 T cell receptor beta chains sequenced from one sample in a study of cytomegalovirus exposure and HLA in healthy donors listed by TCRdb under 2017. The protocol used for the library was the immunoSEQ multiplex PCR assay. For the multiplex PCR, a mixture combining 60 forward primers for TCR Vbeta segments and 13 reverse primers for TCR Jbeta segments was used. In its TCRdb copy, this immuneACCESS table keeps in-frame sequences only and misses some clones. Where compared with another copy, unresolved V genes explain less than half of these, and the others have no known cause. The sample table includes around 100,000 clones. Together, the top ten hold about 0.59% of the sample. The sample comprised PBMCs. These receptors were collected from a man aged 50 or older in good health and CMV-seronegative.

The chain joins TRBV18 to TRBJ1-1, with 11 bases fitting TRBD1. The CDR3 consists of 15 residues. V lost 3 bases and J lost 6; bases outside the gene matches: 6. CDR1 is KGHSH and CDR2 is LQKENI in the germline V gene. The CDR3 protein is CASSPLDRGQAEAFF. Written as DNA, the CDR3 is TGTGCCAGCTCACCCTTGGACAGGGGGCAGGCTGAAGCTTTCTTT. Filled out from reference TRBV18 and TRBJ1-1, the complete variable domain reads NAGVMQNPRHLVRRRGQEARLRCSPMKGHSHVYWYRQLPEEGLKFMVYLQKENIIDESGMPKERFSAEFPKEGPSILRIQQVVRGDSAAYFCASSPLDRGQAEAFFGQGTRLTVV.

This chain connects TRBV7-2 to TRBJ2-2, with D hard to call. Per germline, CDR1 SGHTA and CDR2 FQGNSA. Trimming took off 5 bases at V and 9 bases at J, with 13 bases between the two ends. The CDR3 spans 13 residues. The DNA for the CDR3 is TGTGCCAGCAGCCAGCCAGGAATCCGGGAGCTGTTTTTT. This gives the protein CASSQPGIRELFF.

The chain combines TRBV6-6 with TRBJ2-7, with TRBD1 identical over 12 bases. The V gene end was trimmed by 7 bases and the J gene end by 7 bases; junction bases not matched to a gene: 8. Germline V lookup: CDR1 MNHNY, CDR2 SVGAGI (reference sequence). The CDR3 spans 14 residues. CDR3 bases: TGTGCCAGCATGCGGGGACAGGGGGCGCGTGAGCAGTACTTC. It specifies CASMRGQGAREQYF.

V gene TRBV9 combines with J gene TRBJ1-2, with TRBD1 identical over 7 bases. The junction had 6 bases not matched to a gene; V was cut back by 4 bases and J by 3 bases. The CDR3 sequence is 14 residues long. CDR1 is SGDLS, CDR2 YYNGEE, per germline. The CDR3 loop is CASSPDRMDYGYTF. The CDR3 DNA sequence: TGTGCCAGCAGCCCGGACAGGATGGACTATGGCTACACCTTC.

The J gene is TRBJ1-4, the V gene TRBV4-1, with unresolved D. The V gene's germline CDR1 is MGHRA and CDR2 YSYEKL. The CDR3 is 16 residues long. Trimming stripped 2 bases from V and 0 bases from J, with 10 bases between. The CDR3: CASSQYNTATNEKLFF. The CDR3 coding sequence is TGCGCCAGCAGCCAATACAACACAGCAACTAATGAAAAACTGTTTTTT.

The chain uses TRBV10-2 and TRBJ2-7, with TRBD2 as a possible D gene (5 bases). Trimming took 8 bases from V and 0 from J, leaving 8 bases between them. The CDR3 length is 12 residues. Germline CDR1 reads WSHSY; CDR2 reads SAAADI. In DNA, the CDR3 is TGCGCCAGCGGACTGAACTCCTACGAGCAGTACTTC. Translation: CASGLNSYEQYF.